This entry concerns a single T cell receptor (beta chain). This entry belongs to a study of blood T cell repertoires in COVID-19. At the level of the study: Some COVID-19 samples were acute and others convalescent; all came from the United States, Italy and Spain. PBMCs, B-cell-depleted T cells, or T cells were the source of the cDNA or gDNA that made up the material.

Germline CDR1 is MDHEN and CDR2 is SYDVKM. V lost 10 bases and J lost 14; bases outside the gene matches: 18. CDR3 length: 14 amino acids. Methods used by the authors: Counts of nucleated cells, estimated from reference gene primer amplification, were obtained. Method: immunoSEQ multiplex PCR; TCRdb's copy keeps in-frame clones and lacks some. V and J calls plus clone size are reproduced from that table; the DNA served to infer D and trimming. The sample shows about 310,000 clones, around nine tenths of them seen only once. Material for sequencing was peripheral blood. The V and J genes are TRBV28 and TRBJ1-4; TRBD1 matches 8 bases. The receptor was derived from a man in his fifties with active or convalescent COVID-19. This chain's CDR3 is CATLRTGGGGRLFF. The CDR3 region has the DNA TGTGCCACCCTAAGAACAGGGGGTGGGGGCCGCCTGTTTTTT.